Listed here are 2 T cell receptor beta chains from one sample, sequenced in a study of T cells in Graves' hyperthyroidism and ophthalmopathy. Amplified TCR beta CDR3 regions came from RNA transcripts. The primer set for the first-round RT-PCR of the TCR CDR3 was HTBI. From the multiplex PCR reads, TCRdb called clonotypes with MiXCR, one entry per CDR3 protein. The profile shows some 620,000 distinct CDR3 sequences, roughly 17% of them singletons. The sequenced sample consisted of blood. All receptors come from a woman aged 25 to 45 with Graves' hyperthyroidism.

V and J are TRBV7-8 and TRBJ2-2; possible D gene TRBD2, 5 bases. V dropped 5 bases and J dropped 2 bases, with 12 bases sitting between them. This CDR3 region has 15 residues. CDR1 is SGHVS, CDR2 FQNEAQ, per germline. As DNA, the CDR3 is TGTGCCAGCAGCCGATTACTAGGAAACACCGGGGAGCTGTTTTTT. This translates into CASSRLLGNTGELFF.

This clonotype was seen more than once but under ten times. This chain links TRBV28 with TRBJ2-2; D ambiguous. Trimming pared 2 bases from V and 7 bases from J, leaving 5 bases between. Germline V gene sequence: CDR1 MDHEN, CDR2 SYDVKM. There are 12 residues in the CDR3. The CDR3 DNA sequence: TGTGCCAGCAGTTTAATCGACGGGGAGCTGTTTTTT. It encodes CASSLIDGELFF.